This section outlines one T cell receptor (beta chain) sequence together with its context. Method: immunoSEQ multiplex PCR; TCRdb's copy keeps in-frame clones and lacks some. The data hold about 93,000 clones, with more than 65% observed a single time. The data are from a study of blood T cell repertoires in COVID-19. This receptor was obtained from a human donor in a cohort sampled during active COVID-19. The material sequenced was peripheral blood.

The CDR3, as DNA: TGTGCCAGCAGCGATACCATAGCGATACCTTACAATGAGCAGTTCTTC. Amino acids: CASSDTIAIPYNEQFF. The gene calls are TRBV9 and TRBJ2-1; D perhaps matches TRBD2 (5 bases). The CDR3 is 16 amino acids. With 3 bases removed from V and 4 bases from J, the gap between germline ends came to 17 bases. Germline CDR1 and CDR2: SGDLS and YYNGEE. Based on the CDR3 plus reference TRBV9 and TRBJ2-1, the full variable domain is DSGVTQTPKHLITATGQRVTLRCSPRSGDLSVYWYQQSLDQGLQFLIQYYNGEERAKGNILERFSAQQFPDLHSELNLSSLELGDSALYFCASSDTIAIPYNEQFFGPGTRLTVL.